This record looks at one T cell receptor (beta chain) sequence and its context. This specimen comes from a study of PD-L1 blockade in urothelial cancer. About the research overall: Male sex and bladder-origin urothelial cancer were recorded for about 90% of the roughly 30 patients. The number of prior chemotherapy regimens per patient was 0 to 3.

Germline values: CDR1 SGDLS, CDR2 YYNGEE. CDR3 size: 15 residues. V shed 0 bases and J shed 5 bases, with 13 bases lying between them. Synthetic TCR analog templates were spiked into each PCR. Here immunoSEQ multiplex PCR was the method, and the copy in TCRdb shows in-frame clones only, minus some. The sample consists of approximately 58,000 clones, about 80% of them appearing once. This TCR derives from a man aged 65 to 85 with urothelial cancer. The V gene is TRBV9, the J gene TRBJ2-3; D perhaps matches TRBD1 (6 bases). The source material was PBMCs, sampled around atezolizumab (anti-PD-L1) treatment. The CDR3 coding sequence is TGTGCCAGCAGCGTAGCTCAGGGGTGGAGAGATACGCAGTATTTT. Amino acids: CASSVAQGWRDTQYF.